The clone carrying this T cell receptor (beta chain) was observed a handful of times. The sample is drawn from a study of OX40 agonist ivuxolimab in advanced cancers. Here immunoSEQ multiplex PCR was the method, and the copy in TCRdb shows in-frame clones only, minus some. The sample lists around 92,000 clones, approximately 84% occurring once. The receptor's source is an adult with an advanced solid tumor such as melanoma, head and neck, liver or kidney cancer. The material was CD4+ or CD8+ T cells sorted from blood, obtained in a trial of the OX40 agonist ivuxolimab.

CDR3 sequence reads: CASSPRGRTDTQYF. The DNA of the CDR3 is TGTGCCAGCAGCCCGCGGGGGCGCACAGATACGCAGTATTTT. The rearrangement uses TRBV7-3 and TRBJ2-3, with D possibly TRBD2 on 7 matching bases. Germline V gene lookup returns CDR1 SGHTA and CDR2 FQGTGA. The germline V and J ends were trimmed by 5 bases and 1 base, with 10 bases remaining between them. The CDR3 is 14 residues long.